This T cell receptor (beta chain) was captured by sequencing in a study of blood T cell repertoires in COVID-19. As for the study in general: Sites across the United States, Italy and Spain contributed samples from acute and convalescent COVID-19.

This CDR3 has 18 residues. J was trimmed by 5 bases and V by 3 bases; bases with no gene match: 15. From germline, CDR1 is MDHEN and CDR2 SYDVKM. The cohort comprised adults aged roughly 18 to 95 years residing in about two dozen US areas. Cohorts were based on clinical histories the participants reported. Sequencing used immunoSEQ multiplex PCR; TCRdb keeps in-frame clones, though not all of them. The table includes a few hundred thousand clones, roughly 89% detected once. The receptor's source is a woman under 30 who had recovered from COVID-19. The chain is built from TRBV28 and TRBJ2-3; 9 bases map to TRBD1. The sample taken for sequencing was PBMCs or T cells enriched from blood (not recorded which). The DNA for the CDR3 is TGTGCCAGCAGTTTTGCGTCCCGGGACAGGGAGTGGAGAGATACGCAGTATTTT. Its protein is CASSFASRDREWRDTQYF.